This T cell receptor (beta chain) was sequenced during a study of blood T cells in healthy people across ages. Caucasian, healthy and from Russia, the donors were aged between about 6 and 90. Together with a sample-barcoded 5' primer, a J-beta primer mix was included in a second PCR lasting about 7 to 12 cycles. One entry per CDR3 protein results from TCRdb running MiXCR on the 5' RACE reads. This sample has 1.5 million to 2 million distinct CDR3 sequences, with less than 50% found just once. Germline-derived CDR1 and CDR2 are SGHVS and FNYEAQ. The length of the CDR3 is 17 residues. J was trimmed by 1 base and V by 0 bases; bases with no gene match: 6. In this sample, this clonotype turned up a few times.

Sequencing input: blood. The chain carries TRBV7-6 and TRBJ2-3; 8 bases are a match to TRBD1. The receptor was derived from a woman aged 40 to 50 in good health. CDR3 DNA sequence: TGTGCCAGCAGCTTAGCGGAGGGGACAGGCCGCACAGATACGCAGTATTTT. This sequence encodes CASSLAEGTGRTDTQYF. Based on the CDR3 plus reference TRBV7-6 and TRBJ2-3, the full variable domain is GAGVSQSPRYKVTKRGQDVALRCDPISGHVSLYWYRQALGQGPEFLTYFNYEAQQDKSGLPNDRFSAERPEGSISTLTIQRTEQRDSAMYRCASSLAEGTGRTDTQYFGPGTRLTVL.